This is a list of T cell receptor beta chains from one sample in a study of shared clonotypes between healthy human individuals. Clones were sequenced by immunoSEQ multiplex PCR, and TCRdb holds only the in-frame ones, with some missing. The table shows approximately 2.1 million clones, with roughly 93% occurring only once. The material sequenced was naive CD4+ T cells from PBMCs. These receptors were collected from a man aged 18 to 30 in good health. Some clones in this sample may be carry-over from other donors' samples. The CDR3 runs from the conserved cysteine through the conserved F or W. D genes are given only for firm matches. Rows give clone size only sometimes, using once, few, many, or a class for an expanded clone.

abundance	v_gene	j_gene	d_gene	CDR3aa	CDR3nt
.	TRBV28	TRBJ2-1	.	CASSLTTLGPVGEQFF	TGTGCCAGCAGTTTAACAACCCTTGGTCCGGTGGGTGAGCAGTTCTTC
.	TRBV6-1	TRBJ1-1	.	CASSQGMNTEAFF	TGTGCCAGCAGTCAAGGGATGAACACTGAAGCTTTCTTT
.	TRBV27	TRBJ2-7	TRBD1	CASSLLGQGKQYF	TGTGCCAGCAGTTTATTGGGACAGGGGAAGCAGTACTTC
.	TRBV7-3	TRBJ2-2	.	CASSFDSTGELFF	TGTGCCAGCAGCTTTGACAGCACCGGGGAGCTGTTTTTT
.	TRBV5-1	TRBJ1-2	.	CASSQGPGYGYTF	TGCGCCAGCAGCCAGGGACCGGGCTATGGCTACACCTTC
.	TRBV19	TRBJ1-1	TRBD1	CASLERGRRKNTEAFF	TGTGCCAGTCTTGAGAGGGGGCGGAGGAAGAACACTGAAGCTTTCTTT
.	TRBV19	TRBJ2-5	TRBD1	CASSPGQLQETQYF	TGTGCCAGTAGCCCGGGACAGCTCCAAGAGACCCAGTACTTC
once	TRBV2	TRBJ2-7	.	CASRETYEQYF	TGTGCCAGCAGAGAGACCTACGAGCAGTACTTC
.	TRBV6-5	TRBJ2-5	.	CASSYRSRETQYF	TGTGCCAGCAGTTATCGCTCCAGGGAGACCCAGTACTTC
.	TRBV7-2	TRBJ2-3	.	CASSLVRSTDTQYF	TGTGCCAGCAGCTTAGTAAGAAGCACAGATACGCAGTATTTT
.	TRBV20-1	TRBJ1-2	.	CTLGVRGYTF	TGCACGTTGGGTGTTCGTGGCTACACCTTC
.	TRBV30	TRBJ2-2	TRBD2	CARKTAGANTGELFF	TGTGCCCGCAAAACCGCGGGAGCGAACACCGGGGAGCTGTTTTTT
.	TRBV2	TRBJ2-7	TRBD2	CASTRTSTYEQYF	TGTGCCAGCACGCGGACTAGCACCTACGAGCAGTACTTC
.	TRBV28	TRBJ2-1	TRBD1	CASKGGPYNEQFF	TGTGCCAGCAAAGGGGGCCCCTACAATGAGCAGTTCTTC
.	TRBV4-3	TRBJ2-7	.	CASSQGRAGEQYF	TGCGCCAGCAGCCAAGGACGGGCTGGCGAGCAGTACTTC
.	TRBV27	TRBJ2-3	.	CASSQRLQGFSTDTQYF	TGTGCCAGCAGCCAACGCTTACAGGGATTTAGCACAGATACGCAGTATTTT
.	TRBV19	TRBJ2-7	.	CASSMAASFSYEQYF	TGTGCCAGTAGTATGGCGGCCAGCTTCTCCTACGAGCAGTACTTC
.	TRBV28	TRBJ2-7	TRBD2	CASSYLAGGPGEQYF	TGTGCCAGCAGTTACTTAGCGGGAGGTCCTGGCGAGCAGTACTTC
.	TRBV19	TRBJ2-5	.	CATGTRETQYF	TGTGCCACCGGGACGCGGGAGACCCAGTACTTC
.	TRBV5-1	TRBJ2-1	TRBD2	CASSFRTSGYNEQFF	TGCGCCAGCAGCTTTCGGACTAGCGGATACAATGAGCAGTTCTTC
.	TRBV6-5	TRBJ1-2	TRBD1	CASSRGQVEGYTF	TGTGCCAGCAGCCGAGGACAGGTAGAAGGCTACACCTTC
once	TRBV7-2	TRBJ2-1	TRBD2	CASSSSGTSGNNEQFF	TGTGCCAGCAGCTCATCCGGGACTAGCGGAAACAATGAGCAGTTCTTC
.	TRBV29-1	TRBJ1-4	.	CSVEDPMKGEKLFF	TGCAGCGTTGAAGACCCAATGAAGGGGGAAAAACTGTTTTTT
.	TRBV30	TRBJ2-3	.	CAWRGSRVGADTQYF	TGTGCCTGGAGGGGCTCCAGAGTGGGTGCAGATACGCAGTATTTT
.	TRBV27	TRBJ2-5	.	CASSLLGTNQETQYF	TGTGCCAGCAGTTTATTAGGGACCAACCAAGAGACCCAGTACTTC
.	TRBV10-3	TRBJ1-1	.	CAIRAGREETEAFF	TGTGCCATCAGAGCAGGGCGGGAGGAAACTGAAGCTTTCTTT
.	TRBV5-8	TRBJ2-3	TRBD1	CASSLEGAADTQYF	TGTGCCAGCAGCTTGGAGGGGGCTGCAGATACGCAGTATTTT
.	TRBV18	TRBJ2-7	.	CASSPSPLITYEQYF	TGTGCCAGCTCACCATCGCCATTAATTACCTACGAGCAGTACTTC
.	TRBV9	TRBJ2-3	.	CASSVALTDTQYF	TGTGCCAGCAGCGTGGCCCTCACAGATACGCAGTATTTT